The table lists the clone carrying this T cell receptor (beta chain) with a few counts. Its antigen is unidentified. One entry per CDR3 protein, called by TCRdb with MiXCR from the 5' RACE reads. Of about 840,000 distinct CDR3 sequences in the sample, approximately 10% are singletons; the top ten hold approximately 0.5%. These data originate in a study of CD8 T cells in ankylosing spondylitis. Study-level results: A TCR beta motif of fewer than ten highly homologous variants seemed to mark ankylosing spondylitis blood. The study looked at matched synovial fluid samples from ankylosing spondylitis patients. Disease-linked clones were reported to be significantly enriched there.

In germline, CDR1 is MNHEY, CDR2 SVGAGI. Trimming took off 1 base at V and 2 bases at J, with 12 bases between the two ends. The CDR3 has 15 residues. This sequence originates from a male donor with ankylosing spondylitis. The genes are TRBV6-5 and TRBJ2-7; a possible D gene is TRBD1 (5 bases). Sequencing used blood, either unsorted or a sorted T cell fraction (not recorded which). This CDR3 is CASSYFPTGTYEQYF. The CDR3 region has the DNA TGTGCCAGCAGTTACTTCCCTACAGGAACCTACGAGCAGTACTTC.